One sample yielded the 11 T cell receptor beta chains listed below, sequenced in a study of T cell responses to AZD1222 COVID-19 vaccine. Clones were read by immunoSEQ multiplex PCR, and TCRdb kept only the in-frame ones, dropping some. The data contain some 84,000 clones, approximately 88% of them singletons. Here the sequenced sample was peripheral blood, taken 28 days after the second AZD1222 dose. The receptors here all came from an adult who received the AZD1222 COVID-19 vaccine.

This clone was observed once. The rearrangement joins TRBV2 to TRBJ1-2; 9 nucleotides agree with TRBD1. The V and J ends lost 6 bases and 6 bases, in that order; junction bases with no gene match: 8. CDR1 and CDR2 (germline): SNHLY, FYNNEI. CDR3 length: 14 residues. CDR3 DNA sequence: TGTGCCAGCAGCACCGGGACAGGGATAGATGGCTACACCTTC. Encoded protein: CASSTGTGIDGYTF.

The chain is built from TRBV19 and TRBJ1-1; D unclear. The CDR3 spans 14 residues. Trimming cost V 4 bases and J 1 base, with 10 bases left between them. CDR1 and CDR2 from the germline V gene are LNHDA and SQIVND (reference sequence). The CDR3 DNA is TGTGCCAGTAGTACTGGCAGACCGAACACTGAAGCTTTCTTT. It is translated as CASSTGRPNTEAFF.

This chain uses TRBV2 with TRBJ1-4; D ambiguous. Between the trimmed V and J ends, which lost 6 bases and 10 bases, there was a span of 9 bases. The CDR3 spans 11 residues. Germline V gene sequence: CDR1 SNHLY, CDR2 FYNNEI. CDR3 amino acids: CASSTPGKLFF. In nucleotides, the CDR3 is TGTGCCAGCAGCACTCCCGGAAAACTGTTTTTT. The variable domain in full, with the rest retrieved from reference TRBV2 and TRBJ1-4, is EPEVTQTPSHQVTQMGQEVILRCVPISNHLYFYWYRQILGQKVEFLVSFYNNEISEKSEIFDDQFSVERPDGSNFTLKIRSTKLEDSAMYFCASSTPGKLFFGSGTQLSVL.

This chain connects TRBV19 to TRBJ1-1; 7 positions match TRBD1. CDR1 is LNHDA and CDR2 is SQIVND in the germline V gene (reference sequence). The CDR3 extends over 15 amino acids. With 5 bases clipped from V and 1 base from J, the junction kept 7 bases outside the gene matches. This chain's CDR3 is CASSLPGQRNTEAFF. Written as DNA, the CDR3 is TGTGCCAGTAGTTTGCCGGGACAGCGGAACACTGAAGCTTTCTTT.

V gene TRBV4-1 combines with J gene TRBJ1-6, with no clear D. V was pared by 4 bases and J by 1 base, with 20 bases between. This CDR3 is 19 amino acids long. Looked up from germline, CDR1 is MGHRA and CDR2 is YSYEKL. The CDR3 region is CASSLNVPANPSYNSPLHF. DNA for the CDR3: TGCGCCAGCAGCCTAAACGTACCTGCCAACCCGTCCTATAATTCACCCCTCCACTTT.

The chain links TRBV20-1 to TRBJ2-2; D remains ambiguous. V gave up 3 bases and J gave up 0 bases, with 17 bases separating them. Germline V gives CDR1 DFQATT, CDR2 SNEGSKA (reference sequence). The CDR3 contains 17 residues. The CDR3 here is CSASGRLDKANTGELFF. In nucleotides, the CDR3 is TGCAGTGCTAGTGGACGACTCGACAAGGCGAACACCGGGGAGCTGTTTTTT.

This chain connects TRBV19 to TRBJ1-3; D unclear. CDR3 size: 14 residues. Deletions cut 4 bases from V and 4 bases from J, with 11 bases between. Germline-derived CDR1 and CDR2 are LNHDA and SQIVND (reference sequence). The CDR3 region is CASSTSSTGNTIYF. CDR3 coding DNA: TGTGCCAGTAGTACGTCCTCGACAGGAAACACCATATATTTT.

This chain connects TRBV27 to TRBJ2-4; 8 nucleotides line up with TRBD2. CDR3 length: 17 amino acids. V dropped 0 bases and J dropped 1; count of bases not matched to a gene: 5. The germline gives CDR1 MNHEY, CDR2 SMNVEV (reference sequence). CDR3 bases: TGTGCCAGCAGTTTATCCCCCAGCGGGGGTGCCAAAAACATTCAGTACTTC. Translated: CASSLSPSGGAKNIQYF.

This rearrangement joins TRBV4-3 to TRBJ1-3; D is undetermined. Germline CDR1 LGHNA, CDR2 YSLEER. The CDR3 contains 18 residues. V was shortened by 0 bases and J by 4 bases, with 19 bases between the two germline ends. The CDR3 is CASSQDAPGGSLGNTIYF. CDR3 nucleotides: TGCGCCAGCAGCCAAGATGCGCCGGGAGGGTCGCTCGGAAACACCATATATTTT.

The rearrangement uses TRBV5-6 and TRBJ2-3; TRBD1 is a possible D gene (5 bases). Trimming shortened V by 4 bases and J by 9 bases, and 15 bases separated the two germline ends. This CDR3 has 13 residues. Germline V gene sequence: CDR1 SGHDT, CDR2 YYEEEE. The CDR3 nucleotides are TGTGCCAGCAGCCGCAGTCGACAGAGGACGCAGTATTTT. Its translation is CASSRSRQRTQYF.

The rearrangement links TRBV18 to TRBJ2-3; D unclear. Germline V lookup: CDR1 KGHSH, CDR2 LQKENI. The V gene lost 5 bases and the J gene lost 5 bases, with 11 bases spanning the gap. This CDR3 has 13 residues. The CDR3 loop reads CASSGIFGDTQYF. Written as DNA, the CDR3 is TGTGCCAGCTCAGGGATATTTGGAGATACGCAGTATTTT.